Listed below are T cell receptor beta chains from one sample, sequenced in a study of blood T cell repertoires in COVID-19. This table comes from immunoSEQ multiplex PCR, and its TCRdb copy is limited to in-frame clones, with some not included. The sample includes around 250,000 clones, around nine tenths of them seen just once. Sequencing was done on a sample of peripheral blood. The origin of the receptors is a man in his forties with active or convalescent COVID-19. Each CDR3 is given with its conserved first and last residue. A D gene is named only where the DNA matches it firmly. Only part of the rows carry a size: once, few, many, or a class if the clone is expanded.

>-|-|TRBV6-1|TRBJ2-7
CASSGAPTEQYF
TGTGCCAGCTCGGGAGCCCCCACAGAGCAGTACTTC
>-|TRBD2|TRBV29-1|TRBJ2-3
CSVLPTSGLGDTQYF
TGCAGCGTTCTCCCGACTAGCGGGTTAGGAGATACGCAGTATTTT
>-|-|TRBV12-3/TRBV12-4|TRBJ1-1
CASSLSGFTEAFF
TGTGCCAGCAGTTTATCGGGGTTTACTGAAGCTTTCTTT
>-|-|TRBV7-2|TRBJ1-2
CASSRTGNYGYTF
TGTGCCAGCAGCCGCACAGGGAACTATGGCTACACCTTC
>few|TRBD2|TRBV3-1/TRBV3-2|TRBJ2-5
CASSQGGTSVGETQYF
TGTGCCAGCAGCCAAGGAGGGACTAGCGTTGGAGAGACCCAGTACTTC
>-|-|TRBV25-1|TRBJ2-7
CASSEGGQFHEQYF
TGTGCCAGCAGCGAGGGCGGACAGTTCCACGAGCAGTACTTC
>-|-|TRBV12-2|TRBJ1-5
CASRSNQGGYSNQPQHF
TGTGCAAGTCGTTCCAACCAGGGGGGATATAGCAATCAGCCCCAGCATTTT
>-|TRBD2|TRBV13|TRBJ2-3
CASSPNLGLAGVNTDTQYF
TGTGCCAGCAGCCCAAACTTAGGCCTAGCGGGGGTAAACACAGATACGCAGTATTTT
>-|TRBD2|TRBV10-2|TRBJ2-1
CASSETPSGVPHEQFF
TGCGCCAGCAGTGAGACGCCTAGCGGAGTTCCCCATGAGCAGTTCTTC
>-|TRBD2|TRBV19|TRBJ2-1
CASSPGLAGPEQFF
TGTGCCAGTAGTCCCGGACTAGCGGGGCCTGAGCAGTTCTTC
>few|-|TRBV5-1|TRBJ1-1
CASSRGDFMNTEAFF
TGCGCCAGCAGTCGAGGAGACTTCATGAACACTGAAGCTTTCTTT
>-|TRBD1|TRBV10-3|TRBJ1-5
CAISESTGEQPQHF
TGTGCCATCAGTGAGTCTACAGGGGAGCAGCCCCAGCATTTT
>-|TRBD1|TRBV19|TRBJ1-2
CASSKGQGEKGYTF
TGTGCCAGTAGTAAGGGACAGGGGGAAAAGGGCTACACCTTC
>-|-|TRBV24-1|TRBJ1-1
CATSAGAGNTEAFF
TGTGCCACCAGTGCAGGGGCCGGGAACACTGAAGCTTTCTTT
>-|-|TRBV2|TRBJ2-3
CASSEAQSDTQYF
TGTGCCAGCAGTGAAGCGCAGTCAGATACGCAGTATTTT
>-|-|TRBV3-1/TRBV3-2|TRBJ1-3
CASSQGVGAGNTIYF
TGTGCCAGCAGCCAAGGGGTAGGGGCCGGAAACACCATATATTTT
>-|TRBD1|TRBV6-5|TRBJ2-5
CASSYSGQKETQYF
TGTGCCAGCAGTTACTCGGGACAGAAAGAGACCCAGTACTTC
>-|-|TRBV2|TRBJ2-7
CATTHRDKPYEQYF
TGTGCCACCACCCACCGGGACAAACCCTACGAGCAGTACTTC
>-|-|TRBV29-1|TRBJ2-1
CSVDSRSYNEQFF
TGCAGCGTGGACAGCCGCTCCTACAATGAGCAGTTCTTC
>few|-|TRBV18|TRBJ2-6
CASSPVGSSGANVLTF
TGTGCCAGCTCACCAGTTGGGAGCTCTGGGGCCAACGTCCTGACTTTC
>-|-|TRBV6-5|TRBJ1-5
CASGAGGNQPQHF
TGTGCCAGCGGGGCAGGCGGTAATCAGCCCCAGCATTTT
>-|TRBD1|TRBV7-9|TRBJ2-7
CASSSPGTGVYEQYF
TGTGCCAGCAGCTCCCCCGGGACAGGGGTTTACGAGCAGTACTTC
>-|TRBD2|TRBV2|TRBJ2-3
CASSDGGGRSDTQYF
TGTGCCAGCAGTGACGGCGGGGGGCGGTCAGATACGCAGTATTTT
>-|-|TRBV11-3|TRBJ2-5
CASSDTTSRETQYF
TGTGCCAGCAGCGATACTACGTCTAGGGAGACCCAGTACTTC
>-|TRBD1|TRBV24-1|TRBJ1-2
CATSDGDRYYGYTF
TGTGCCACCAGTGACGGGGACAGGTACTATGGCTACACCTTC
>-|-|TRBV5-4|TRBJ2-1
CASSSGVRGNEQFF
TGTGCCAGCAGTTCGGGAGTACGGGGCAATGAGCAGTTCTTC
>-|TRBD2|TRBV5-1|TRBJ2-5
CASSFLAGEETQYF
TGCGCCAGCAGCTTCTTAGCGGGAGAAGAGACCCAGTACTTC
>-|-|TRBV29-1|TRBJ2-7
CSVAVSSYEQYF
TGCAGCGTTGCAGTAAGCTCCTACGAGCAGTACTTC
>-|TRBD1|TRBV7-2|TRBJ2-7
CASSLEAKGAFEQYF
TGTGCCAGCAGCTTAGAGGCCAAGGGGGCCTTCGAGCAGTACTTC
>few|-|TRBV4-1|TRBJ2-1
CASSQDRGSADEQFF
TGCGCCAGCAGCCAAGATCGCGGGTCAGCCGATGAGCAGTTCTTC
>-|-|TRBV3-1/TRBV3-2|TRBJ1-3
CASSQDLGDSGNTIYF
TGTGCCAGCAGCCAAGATCTCGGGGACTCTGGAAACACCATATATTTT
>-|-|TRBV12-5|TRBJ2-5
CASGLVEGVPQETQYF
TGTGCTAGTGGTTTGGTTGAGGGGGTCCCCCAAGAGACCCAGTACTTC
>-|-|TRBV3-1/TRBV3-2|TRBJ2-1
CASSSGGWAEQFF
TGTGCCAGCAGCTCCGGGGGTTGGGCGGAGCAGTTCTTC
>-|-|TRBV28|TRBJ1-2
CASSPRDFYGYTF
TGTGCCAGCAGTCCTAGGGACTTCTATGGCTACACCTTC
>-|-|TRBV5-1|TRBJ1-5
CASSLVPTDINQPQHF
TGCGCCAGCAGCTTGGTCCCGACAGACATCAATCAGCCCCAGCATTTT
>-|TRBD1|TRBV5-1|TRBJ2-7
CASSLPTGNNEQYF
TGCGCCAGCAGCTTACCGACAGGGAATAACGAGCAGTACTTC
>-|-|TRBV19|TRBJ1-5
CASSIGDQVGQPQHF
TGTGCCAGTAGTATCGGGGATCAGGTCGGACAGCCCCAGCATTTT
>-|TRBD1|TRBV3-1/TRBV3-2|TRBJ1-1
CASSLRPGGAFF
TGTGCCAGCAGCCTAAGACCAGGGGGAGCTTTCTTT
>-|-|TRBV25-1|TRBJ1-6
CASSEGLGNSPLHF
TGTGCCAGCAGTGAAGGGCTCGGTAATTCACCCCTCCACTTT
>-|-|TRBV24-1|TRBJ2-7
CATSDGSGYEQYF
TGTGCCACCAGTGATGGCAGCGGGTACGAGCAGTACTTC
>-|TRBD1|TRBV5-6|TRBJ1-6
CASSPQGKVYNSPLHF
TGTGCCAGCAGCCCACAGGGGAAGGTTTATAATTCACCCCTCCACTTT
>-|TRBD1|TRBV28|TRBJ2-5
CASRGQGSQETQYF
TGTGCCAGCAGGGGACAGGGGTCCCAAGAGACCCAGTACTTC
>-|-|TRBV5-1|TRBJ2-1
CASRREGAYNEQFF
TGCGCCAGCAGGAGAGAGGGGGCCTACAATGAGCAGTTCTTC
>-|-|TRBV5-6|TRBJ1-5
CASSSGRQPQHF
TGTGCCAGCAGCTCTGGGAGGCAGCCCCAGCATTTT
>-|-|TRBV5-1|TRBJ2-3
CASSLLSTDTQYF
TGCGCCAGCAGCCTACTCAGCACAGATACGCAGTATTTT
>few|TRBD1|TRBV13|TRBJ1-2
CASSSRTGGLAYGYTF
TGTGCCAGCAGCTCCCGGACAGGGGGCCTTGCCTATGGCTACACCTTC
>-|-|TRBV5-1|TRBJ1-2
CASSRDQDYGYTF
TGCGCCAGCAGCAGAGATCAGGACTATGGCTACACCTTC
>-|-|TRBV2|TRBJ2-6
CASSLANVLTF
TGTGCCAGCAGTCTGGCCAACGTCCTGACTTTC
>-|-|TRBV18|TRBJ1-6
CASSPGKTGDSPLHF
TGTGCCAGCTCACCCGGAAAGACAGGAGATTCACCCCTCCACTTT
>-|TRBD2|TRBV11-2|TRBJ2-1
CASSLVRSGGREQFF
TGTGCCAGCAGCTTAGTACGGTCGGGAGGTCGGGAGCAGTTCTTC
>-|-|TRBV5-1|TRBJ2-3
CASSLGGATTDTQYF
TGCGCCAGCAGCTTAGGCGGAGCCACCACAGATACGCAGTATTTT
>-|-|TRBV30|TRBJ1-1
CAWSGQLEAFF
TGTGCCTGGAGTGGACAGCTTGAAGCTTTCTTT
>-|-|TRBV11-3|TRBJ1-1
CASSPGGGEGEAFF
TGTGCCAGCAGCCCCGGGGGAGGAGAGGGAGAAGCTTTCTTT
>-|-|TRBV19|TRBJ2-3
CASSTKLTDTQYF
TGTGCCAGTAGTACCAAGCTCACAGATACGCAGTATTTT
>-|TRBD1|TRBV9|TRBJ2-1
CASSPRPGQARGEQFF
TGTGCCAGCAGCCCCCGGCCGGGACAGGCAAGAGGTGAGCAGTTCTTC
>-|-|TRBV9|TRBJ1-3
CASSEGQYGNTIYF
TGTGCCAGCAGCGAGGGACAATACGGAAACACCATATATTTT
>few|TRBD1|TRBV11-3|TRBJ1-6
CASSPRPSLEGGVAPLHF
TGTGCCAGCAGCCCACGACCCTCTTTGGAAGGGGGCGTAGCACCCCTCCACTTT
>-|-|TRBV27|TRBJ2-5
CASSVIGQSFKYQETQYF
TGTGCCAGCAGTGTCATCGGACAGTCCTTTAAGTACCAAGAGACCCAGTACTTC
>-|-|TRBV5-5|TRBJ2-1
CASSLRRGITSGYNEQFF
TGTGCCAGCAGCTTGCGGCGGGGCATTACCTCGGGCTACAATGAGCAGTTCTTC